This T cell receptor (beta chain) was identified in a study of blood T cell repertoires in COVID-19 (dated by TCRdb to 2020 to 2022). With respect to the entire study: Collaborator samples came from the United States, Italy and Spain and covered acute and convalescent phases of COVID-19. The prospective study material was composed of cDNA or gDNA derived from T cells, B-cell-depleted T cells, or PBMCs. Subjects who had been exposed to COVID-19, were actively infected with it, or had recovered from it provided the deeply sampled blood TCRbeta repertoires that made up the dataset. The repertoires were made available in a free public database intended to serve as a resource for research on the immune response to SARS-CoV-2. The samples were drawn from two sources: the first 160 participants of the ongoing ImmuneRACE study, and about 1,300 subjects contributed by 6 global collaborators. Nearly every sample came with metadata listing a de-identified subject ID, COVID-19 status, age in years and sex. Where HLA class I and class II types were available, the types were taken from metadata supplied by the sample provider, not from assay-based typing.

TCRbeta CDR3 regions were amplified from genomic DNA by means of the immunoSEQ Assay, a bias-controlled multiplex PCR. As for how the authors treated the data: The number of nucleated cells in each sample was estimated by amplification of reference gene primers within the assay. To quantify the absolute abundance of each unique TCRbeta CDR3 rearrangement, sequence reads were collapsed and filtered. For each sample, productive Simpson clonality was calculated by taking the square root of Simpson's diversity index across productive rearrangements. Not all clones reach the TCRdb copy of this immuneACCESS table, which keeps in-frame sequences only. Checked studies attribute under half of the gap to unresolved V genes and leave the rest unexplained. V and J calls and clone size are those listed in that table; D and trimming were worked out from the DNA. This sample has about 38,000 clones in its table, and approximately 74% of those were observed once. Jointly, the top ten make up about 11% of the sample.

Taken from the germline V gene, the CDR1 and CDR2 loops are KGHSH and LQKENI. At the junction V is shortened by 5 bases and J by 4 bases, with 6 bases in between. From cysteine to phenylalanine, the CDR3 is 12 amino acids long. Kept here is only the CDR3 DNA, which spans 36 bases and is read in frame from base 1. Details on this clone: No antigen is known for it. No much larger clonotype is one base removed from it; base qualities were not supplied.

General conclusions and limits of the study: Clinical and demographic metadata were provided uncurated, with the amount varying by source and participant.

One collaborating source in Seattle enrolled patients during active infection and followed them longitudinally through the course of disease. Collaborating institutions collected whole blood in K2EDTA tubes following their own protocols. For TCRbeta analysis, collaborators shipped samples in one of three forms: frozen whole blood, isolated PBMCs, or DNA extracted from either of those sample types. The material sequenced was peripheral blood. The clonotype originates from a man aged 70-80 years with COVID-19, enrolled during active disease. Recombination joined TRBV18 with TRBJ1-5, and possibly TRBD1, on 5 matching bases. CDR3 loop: CASSSGNQPQHF. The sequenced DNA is TGTGCCAGCTCATCAGGGAATCAGCCCCAGCATTTT.